These 8 T cell receptor beta chains were all obtained from the same sample, sequenced in a study of OX40 agonist ivuxolimab in advanced cancers. Using immunoSEQ multiplex PCR, the repertoire was profiled, and TCRdb retains in-frame clones only, with some absent. The data show some 49,000 clones, nearly 85% seen once. This sample comprised CD4+ or CD8+ T cells sorted from blood, obtained in a trial of the OX40 agonist ivuxolimab. These receptor sequences come from an adult with an advanced solid tumor such as melanoma, head and neck, liver or kidney cancer.

The chain carries TRBV7-2 and TRBJ2-7, with D tentatively TRBD1 (6 bases). The CDR3 extends over 13 amino acids. V lost 5 bases, J lost 5 bases, and 13 bases lay in between. Germline CDR1 reads SGHTA; CDR2 reads FQGNSA. CDR3 nucleotides: TGTGCCAGCAGCCTTCAGGGGTCGCACGAGCAGTACTTC. It specifies CASSLQGSHEQYF.

The chain carries TRBV6-7 and TRBJ1-1; TRBD1 agrees at 8 bases. Being an ORF, TRBV6-7 has a function that is uncertain. The CDR3 length is 15 residues. After removal of 4 bases from V and 1 base from J, the junction contained 5 bases not matched to a gene. The CDR3 DNA reads as TGTGCCAGCAGTTGGAGGACAGGGCCGAACACTGAAGCTTTCTTT. Amino acids: CASSWRTGPNTEAFF.

J is TRBJ2-7 and V is TRBV6-6; tentatively, D is TRBD1 (6 bases). Trimming took 8 bases from V and 0 from J, leaving 14 bases between them. Germline CDR1 MNHNY, CDR2 SVGAGI (reference sequence). There are 14 residues in the CDR3. CDR3 in amino acids: CASQQGASSYEQYF. The DNA of the CDR3 is TGTGCCAGCCAACAGGGAGCCAGCTCCTACGAGCAGTACTTC.

The CDR3 sequence is CASSVGQGGNTIYF. The DNA of the CDR3 is TGTGCCAGCAGCGTAGGACAGGGGGGAAACACCATATATTTT. This chain links TRBV9 with TRBJ1-3; 8 bases map to TRBD1. V shed 0 bases, J shed 4 bases, and the junction held 0 bases outside the gene matches. Looked up from germline, CDR1 is SGDLS and CDR2 is YYNGEE. The CDR3 runs 14 residues.

Notes on this clone: A read error may account for a junction end that differs from germline. The V and J genes are TRBV6-1 and TRBJ2-2; TRBD2 agrees at 7 bases. The CDR3 length is 16 residues. CDR1 and CDR2 from the germline V gene are MNHNS and SASEGT. CDR3 nucleotide sequence: TGTGCCAGCCGTGAAGCGGGGAGCTCGAACACCGGGGAGCTGTTTTTT. Amino acid sequence: CASREAGSSNTGELFF.

The genes are TRBV11-2 and TRBJ2-2, with 9 bases aligning to TRBD2. The CDR3 runs to 18 residues. Germline CDR1 SGHAT, CDR2 FQNNGV. The J segment lost 0 bases and the V segment lost 5 bases, leaving 10 bases of the junction unmatched. CDR3 residues: CASSRGPSGDSNTGELFF. The CDR3 DNA is TGTGCCAGCAGCCGCGGACCTAGCGGGGACTCGAACACCGGGGAGCTGTTTTTT.

The count of this clone is one. The chain recombines TRBV5-1 with TRBJ2-7, with D possibly being TRBD1 (7 bases). V lost 6 bases, J lost 2 bases, and 15 bases lay in between. The germline CDR1 and CDR2 sequences are SGHRS and YFSETQ. The CDR3 covers 14 residues. CDR3 coding DNA: TGCGCCAGCACCAGACAGGGAGGCACCTACGAGCAGTACTTC. Encoded protein: CASTRQGGTYEQYF. Filled out from reference TRBV5-1 and TRBJ2-7, the complete variable domain reads KAGVTQTPRYLIKTRGQQVTLSCSPISGHRSVSWYQQTPGQGLQFLFEYFSETQRNKGNFPGRFSGRQFSNSRSEMNVSTLELGDSALYLCASTRQGGTYEQYFGPGTRLTVT.

The rearrangement links TRBV10-3 to TRBJ1-2; weak D call: TRBD1 (6 bases). In germline, CDR1 is ENHRY, CDR2 SYGVKD. The CDR3 spans 18 residues. Trimming took off 4 bases at V and 6 bases at J, with 27 bases between the two ends. CDR3 in amino acids: CAISVTPTRGGETDGYTF. The CDR3 DNA follows: TGTGCCATCAGTGTAACCCCGACTAGGGGGGGCGAGACTGATGGCTACACCTTC.